The entry that follows covers one TCR beta chain sequence. The treatment was: roughly 19 received Ad26.COV2.S at low or high dose, single or two shots; several received placebo; per-sample allocation not given. Each sample was drawn 63 days after the first injection (of vaccine or placebo). Method: immunoSEQ multiplex PCR; TCRdb's copy keeps in-frame clones and lacks some. The data contain about 480,000 clones, around 85% of them singletons. The data were obtained in a study of Ad26.COV2.S vaccination and SARS-CoV-2 variants. The CDR3 is 16 residues long. Germline V gene sequence: CDR1 KGHSH, CDR2 LQKENI. With 3 bases removed from V and 2 bases from J, the gap between germline ends came to 17 bases.

This rearrangement joins TRBV18 to TRBJ2-7; tentatively, D is TRBD2 (5 bases). This receptor was taken from a person between 18 and 65 years old who received the Ad26.COV2.S COVID-19 vaccine or a placebo. The sequencing here drew on peripheral blood, taken in a trial of Ad26.COV2.S vaccine versus placebo. CDR3 protein: CASSPRAASRTYEQYF. The DNA of the CDR3 is TGTGCCAGCTCACCTCGGGCGGCTAGCAGAACCTACGAGCAGTACTTC.